What follows are 28 T cell receptor beta chains derived from one specimen sequenced in a study of HIV-infected patients and healthy controls. The repertoire came from unfractionated whole blood and reflected all unsorted peripheral T cells. cDNA was made from approximately 0.55 ug RNA using alpha and beta constant primers. Separate chain-specific third strand synthesis with multiplexing indices produced the alpha and beta libraries. TCRdb used MiXCR to reprocess the 5' RACE reads, holding one entry per CDR3 protein. The sample consists of roughly 7,500 distinct CDR3 sequences, about 7.3% of them appearing once. The sequencing here drew on blood, taken before antiretroviral therapy. The receptors derive from an adult with HIV infection.

Points on this clonotype: Given a much more abundant clone one base away, this may be a read error. The genes are TRBV5-1 and TRBJ1-1; tentative D call: TRBD1 (6 bases). CDR1 is SGHRS, CDR2 YFSETQ, per germline. This CDR3 spans 11 amino acids. CDR3 region: CASRVGAEASF. In DNA, the CDR3 is TGCGCCAGCAGAGTGGGGGCTGAAGCTTCCTTT.

In its sample, this clonotype is medium-sized. V usage is TRBV20-1 and J usage is TRBJ1-2; D might be TRBD1 (6 bases). Trimming left V 4 bases short and J 5 bases short, with 14 bases between. Per germline, CDR1 DFQATT and CDR2 SNEGSKA (reference sequence). The CDR3 totals 13 residues. Here the CDR3 reads CSATDRNSYGYTF. CDR3 DNA sequence: TGCAGTGCTACTGACAGGAATTCGTATGGCTACACCTTC.

By share, this clonotype ranks as medium-sized. The rearrangement uses TRBV2 and TRBJ1-5, with D hard to call. V gave up 8 bases and J gave up 4 bases, with 9 bases separating them. This CDR3 is 12 amino acids long. CDR1 is SNHLY, CDR2 FYNNEI, per germline. CDR3: CASPYRNQPQHF. DNA of the CDR3: TGTGCCAGCCCATACCGTAATCAGCCCCAGCATTTT. The full variable domain, its missing parts supplied by reference TRBV2 and TRBJ1-5, is EPEVTQTPSHQVTQMGQEVILRCVPISNHLYFYWYRQILGQKVEFLVSFYNNEISEKSEIFDDQFSVERPDGSNFTLKIRSTKLEDSAMYFCASPYRNQPQHFGDGTRLSIL.

V is TRBV5-1 and J is TRBJ1-5, with a tentative D call TRBD1 (5 bases). The germline V gene encodes CDR1 SGHRS and CDR2 YFSETQ. The CDR3 consists of 16 residues. V was pared by 3 bases and J by 2 bases, with 15 bases between. The CDR3 loop is CASSSEGLGGNQPQHF. CDR3 coding DNA: TGCGCCAGCAGCTCCGAGGGTTTAGGGGGCAATCAGCCCCAGCATTTT.

This clonotype was found many times. The CDR3 is CAWSPTSGGETQYF. The CDR3 bases are TGTGCCTGGAGTCCTACTAGCGGGGGAGAGACCCAGTACTTC. V usage is TRBV30 and J usage is TRBJ2-5; 11 nucleotides match TRBD2. V trimming: 2 bases; J trimming: 4 bases; junction bases outside the gene matches: 3. There are 14 residues in the CDR3. The germline V gene encodes CDR1 GTSNPN and CDR2 SVGIG (reference sequence).

By frequency in the sample, this clonotype is medium-sized. The chain carries TRBV29-1 and TRBJ2-3, with TRBD2 identical over 10 bases. The germline CDR1 and CDR2 sequences are SQVTM and ANQGSEA. The CDR3 sequence is 15 residues long. The V gene end was trimmed by 0 bases and the J gene end by 5 bases; junction bases not matched to a gene: 5. CDR3 amino acids: CSVEEAGGPQDTQYF. The CDR3 DNA reads as TGCAGCGTTGAAGAAGCGGGGGGGCCCCAAGATACGCAGTATTTT.

This clonotype is termed medium-sized. The rearrangement joins TRBV9 to TRBJ1-1; the match to TRBD1 covers 10 bases. The CDR3 has 16 amino acids. Trimming took 0 bases from V and 5 from J; bases not matched to a gene: 7. CDR1 and CDR2 from the germline V gene are SGDLS and YYNGEE. Here the CDR3 reads CASSVGDRGRDTEAFF. CDR3 nucleotides: TGTGCCAGCAGCGTAGGAGACAGGGGGCGCGATACTGAAGCTTTCTTT.

Ten or more counts support this clonotype. The chain combines TRBV12-3 or TRBV12-4 with TRBJ2-6; D uncertain. CDR3 length: 11 amino acids. Trimming cost V 4 bases and J 9 bases, with 4 bases left between them. For the CDR3, the DNA is TGTGCCAGCAGTTCCTTCAACGTCCTGACTTTC. It yields the protein CASSSFNVLTF.

Ten or more counts support this clonotype. The CDR3 sequence: CASRLIYRSGGYGDTQYF. DNA for the CDR3: TGTGCCAGCAGGCTAATCTATAGGAGCGGGGGTTATGGAGATACGCAGTATTTT. This chain connects TRBV27 to TRBJ2-3; 8 bases fit TRBD2. Germline V gives CDR1 MNHEY, CDR2 SMNVEV (reference sequence). The trim removed 6 bases at V and 5 bases at J, leaving 19 bases unmatched. The CDR3 extends over 18 amino acids.

There are a few counts of this clonotype. This sequence joins TRBV5-1 and TRBJ2-1; D may be TRBD1 (8 bases). The V and J ends lost 4 bases and 8 bases respectively, with 19 bases between them. This CDR3 contains 15 residues. The V gene's germline CDR1 is SGHRS and CDR2 YFSETQ. The DNA for the CDR3 is TGCGCCAGCAGCCCCAACGGACAGGGAGGGGATGAGCAGTTCTTC. This translates into CASSPNGQGGDEQFF. Full variable domain (remainder filled in from reference TRBV5-1 and TRBJ2-1): KAGVTQTPRYLIKTRGQQVTLSCSPISGHRSVSWYQQTPGQGLQFLFEYFSETQRNKGNFPGRFSGRQFSNSRSEMNVSTLELGDSALYLCASSPNGQGGDEQFFGPGTRLTVL.

Judged by abundance, this clonotype is medium-sized. This chain uses TRBV2 with TRBJ1-5; 11 bases line up with TRBD1. This CDR3 has 18 amino acids. The germline gives CDR1 SNHLY, CDR2 FYNNEI. V lost 5 bases and J lost 2; bases outside the gene matches: 11. The CDR3 bases are TGTGCCAGCAGTAAGGACAGGGGGCTAAAACTAGGCAATCAGCCCCAGCATTTT. Translating it yields CASSKDRGLKLGNQPQHF.

By share, this clonotype counts as medium-sized. The genes are TRBV9 and TRBJ1-1; no definite D call. The germline V gene has CDR1 SGDLS and CDR2 YYNGEE. CDR3 length: 14 residues. V was pared by 1 base and J by 3 bases, with 10 bases between. CDR3 protein: CASSVSQSDTEAFF. The CDR3 DNA is TGTGCCAGCAGCGTAAGCCAGTCAGACACTGAAGCTTTCTTT.

By sample fraction, this clonotype is medium-sized. The chain combines TRBV5-1 with TRBJ2-5, with D hard to call. There are 12 residues in the CDR3. Trimming took 0 bases from V and 4 from J, leaving 4 bases between them. Germline V gene lookup returns CDR1 SGHRS and CDR2 YFSETQ. The chain's CDR3 is CASSLAGETQYF. The CDR3 DNA sequence: TGCGCCAGCAGCTTGGCAGGAGAGACCCAGTACTTC.

In this sample, this clonotype turned up many times. V gene TRBV3-1 combines with J gene TRBJ1-2; D gene ambiguous. The germline V gene has CDR1 LGHDT and CDR2 YNNKEL (reference sequence). The CDR3 length is 14 residues. V gave up 1 base and J gave up 2 bases, with 8 bases separating them. The CDR3 nucleotides read TGTGCCAGCAGCCAAGTTGCTGGGAACTATGGCTACACCTTC. Amino acid sequence: CASSQVAGNYGYTF.

This clonotype is deemed medium-sized (0.01 to 0.1%). The chain uses TRBV4-1 and TRBJ1-1; no reliable D call. Germline lookup yields CDR1 MGHRA and CDR2 YSYEKL. The CDR3 has 15 residues. Trimming cost V 0 bases and J 1 base, with 9 bases left between them. The CDR3 nucleotides are TGCGCCAGCAGCCAAGACGATTTTTCGAACACTGAAGCTTTCTTT. This translates into CASSQDDFSNTEAFF.

This clonotype was observed a handful of times. An end of the junction does not agree with germline; a read error may underlie this. The chain links TRBV6-2 or TRBV6-3 to TRBJ2-7; D uncertain. The length of the CDR3 is 11 residues. The germline V gene has CDR1 MNHEY and CDR2 SVGEGT. CDR3 coding DNA: TGTGCCAGCAGTGACTCCTACGAGCAGTACTTC. Its translation is CASSDSYEQYF.

This clonotype is deemed medium-sized. V gene TRBV24-1 combines with J gene TRBJ2-2; D not resolved. Germline CDR1 and CDR2: KGHDR and SFDVKD. Trimming pared 4 bases from V and 2 bases from J, leaving 4 bases between. This CDR3 spans 13 amino acids. This CDR3 reads CATSEPNTGELFF. In nucleotides, the CDR3 is TGTGCCACCAGTGAGCCAAACACCGGGGAGCTGTTTTTT.

This clonotype was observed many times. The V gene is TRBV7-8, the J gene TRBJ1-5, with a weak D call TRBD1 (6 bases). Germline values: CDR1 SGHVS, CDR2 FQNEAQ. V lost 2 bases and J 5 bases, leaving 16 bases between the germline ends. The CDR3 runs 16 residues. The CDR3 reads CASSLTGHPGDQPQHF. CDR3 sequence (DNA): TGTGCCAGCAGCTTAACGGGACACCCCGGGGATCAGCCCCAGCATTTT. Drawing the rest from reference TRBV7-8 and TRBJ1-5, the complete variable domain is GAGVSQSPRYKVAKRGQDVALRCDPISGHVSLFWYQQALGQGPEFLTYFQNEAQLDKSGLPSDRFFAERPEGSVSTLKIQRTQQEDSAVYLCASSLTGHPGDQPQHFGDGTRLSIL.

By its share, this clonotype is medium-sized. The chain has TRBV7-8 and TRBJ1-1, with D unclear. Germline assignment: CDR1 SGHVS and CDR2 FQNEAQ. The CDR3 extends over 16 amino acids. Trimming pared 0 bases from V and 1 base from J, leaving 12 bases between. The CDR3 spells CASSLALIGRNTEAFF. CDR3 bases: TGTGCCAGCAGCTTAGCGCTGATAGGGAGGAACACTGAAGCTTTCTTT.

By sample share, this clonotype is medium-sized (0.01 to 0.1%). The chain uses TRBV18 and TRBJ1-2; D ambiguous. Trimming left V 3 bases short and J 3 bases short, with 8 bases between. Germline values: CDR1 KGHSH, CDR2 LQKENI. The CDR3 totals 13 residues. CDR3 protein: CASSPDPYYGYTF. The CDR3 nucleotides read TGTGCCAGCTCACCGGACCCTTACTATGGCTACACCTTC.

Ten or more counts support this clonotype. This chain links TRBV7-9 with TRBJ1-1; a possible D gene is TRBD1 (5 bases). Germline loops: CDR1 SEHNR, CDR2 FQNEAQ (reference sequence). The V gene lost 2 bases and the J gene lost 8 bases, with 21 bases spanning the gap. This CDR3 is 16 amino acids long. As DNA, the CDR3 is TGTGCCAGCAGCTTACCTCCGGGACGACAATCGGTCGAAGCTTTCTTT. Translation gives CASSLPPGRQSVEAFF. The variable domain in full, completed from reference TRBV7-9 and TRBJ1-1, reads DTGVSQNPRHKITKRGQNVTFRCDPISEHNRLYWYRQTLGQGPEFLTYFQNEAQLEKSRLLSDRFSAERPKGSFSTLEIQRTEQGDSAMYLCASSLPPGRQSVEAFFGQGTRLTVV.

This chain links TRBV28 with TRBJ1-5; D is uncertain. Between the trimmed V and J ends, which lost 3 bases and 3 bases, there was a span of 12 bases. This CDR3 comprises 15 residues. Germline loops: CDR1 MDHEN, CDR2 SYDVKM. CDR3 nucleotides: TGTGCCAGCAGTTTCTCCGGTCGAGTCAATCAGCCCCAGCATTTT. Amino acid sequence: CASSFSGRVNQPQHF.

This clonotype was counted at least ten times. The chain recombines TRBV5-6 with TRBJ2-3; 9 bases fit TRBD2. Germline CDR1 SGHDT, CDR2 YYEEEE. V lost 0 bases and J lost 6; bases outside the gene matches: 5. The CDR3 has 15 amino acids. CDR3 residues: CASSLGIAGEDTQYF. In DNA, the CDR3 is TGTGCCAGCAGCTTGGGTATAGCGGGAGAGGATACGCAGTATTTT.

CDR3 in DNA: TGCGCCAGCAGCGCGGGCTTGGGGGACGAGCAGTACTTC. Protein sequence: CASSAGLGDEQYF. The chain has TRBV5-1 and TRBJ2-7; D may correspond to TRBD1 or TRBD2 (5 bases each). The CDR3 is made up of 13 amino acids. The germline V and J ends were trimmed by 4 bases and 5 bases, with 13 bases remaining between them. CDR1 SGHRS and CDR2 YFSETQ come from the germline V gene.

Judged by abundance, this clonotype is medium-sized. This chain uses TRBV6-1 with TRBJ1-2, with D perhaps TRBD1 (6 bases). CDR1 is MNHNS and CDR2 is SASEGT in the germline V gene. There are 14 residues in the CDR3. The ends were cut back, 8 bases at V and 5 bases at J, with 18 bases in the middle. CDR3 nucleotides: TGTGCCAGCGGACAAAACAGGGATAGATATGGCTACACCTTC. It is translated as CASGQNRDRYGYTF.

This clonotype is medium-sized by share. The chain employs TRBV24-1 and TRBJ2-3; perhaps D is TRBD1 or TRBD2 (6 bases each). The CDR3 has 17 residues. V lost 4 bases to trimming and J lost 0 bases, with 16 bases between them. Germline lookup yields CDR1 KGHDR and CDR2 SFDVKD. CDR3 loop: CATSDPTGALSTDTQYF. CDR3 bases: TGTGCCACCAGTGACCCTACGGGGGCCCTTAGCACAGATACGCAGTATTTT.

This clonotype was detected many times. The J gene is TRBJ1-1, the V gene TRBV6-5; D is ambiguous. The V gene's germline CDR1 is MNHEY and CDR2 SVGAGI. There are 13 residues in the CDR3. Deletions cut 4 bases from V and 7 bases from J, with 13 bases between. The CDR3: CASSLGTVNEAFF. In DNA form, the CDR3 reads TGTGCCAGCAGTTTAGGTACAGTTAATGAAGCTTTCTTT.

This clonotype was observed a handful of times. The chain carries TRBV2 and TRBJ1-2; TRBD1 aligns across 10 bases. V shed 4 bases, J shed 4 bases, and the junction held 12 bases outside the gene matches. The germline CDR1 and CDR2 sequences are SNHLY and FYNNEI. The CDR3 has 17 amino acids. The CDR3 here is CASSGKTDRGLGYGYTF. The CDR3 nucleotides are TGTGCCAGCAGTGGGAAAACCGACAGGGGGCTGGGCTATGGCTACACCTTC.